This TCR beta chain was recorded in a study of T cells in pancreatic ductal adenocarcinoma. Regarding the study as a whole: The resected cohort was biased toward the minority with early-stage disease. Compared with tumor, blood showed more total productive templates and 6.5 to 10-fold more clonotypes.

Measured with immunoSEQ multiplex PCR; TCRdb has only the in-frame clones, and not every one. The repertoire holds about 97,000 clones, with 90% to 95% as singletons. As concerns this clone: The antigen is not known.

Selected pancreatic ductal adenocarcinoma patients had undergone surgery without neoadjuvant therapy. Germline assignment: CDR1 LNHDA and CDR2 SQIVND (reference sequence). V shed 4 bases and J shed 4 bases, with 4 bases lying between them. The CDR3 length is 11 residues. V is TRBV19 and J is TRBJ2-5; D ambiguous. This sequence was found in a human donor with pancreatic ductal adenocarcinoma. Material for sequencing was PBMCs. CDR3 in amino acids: CASSKRETQYF. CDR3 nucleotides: TGTGCCAGTAGTAAGCGAGAGACCCAGTACTTC.